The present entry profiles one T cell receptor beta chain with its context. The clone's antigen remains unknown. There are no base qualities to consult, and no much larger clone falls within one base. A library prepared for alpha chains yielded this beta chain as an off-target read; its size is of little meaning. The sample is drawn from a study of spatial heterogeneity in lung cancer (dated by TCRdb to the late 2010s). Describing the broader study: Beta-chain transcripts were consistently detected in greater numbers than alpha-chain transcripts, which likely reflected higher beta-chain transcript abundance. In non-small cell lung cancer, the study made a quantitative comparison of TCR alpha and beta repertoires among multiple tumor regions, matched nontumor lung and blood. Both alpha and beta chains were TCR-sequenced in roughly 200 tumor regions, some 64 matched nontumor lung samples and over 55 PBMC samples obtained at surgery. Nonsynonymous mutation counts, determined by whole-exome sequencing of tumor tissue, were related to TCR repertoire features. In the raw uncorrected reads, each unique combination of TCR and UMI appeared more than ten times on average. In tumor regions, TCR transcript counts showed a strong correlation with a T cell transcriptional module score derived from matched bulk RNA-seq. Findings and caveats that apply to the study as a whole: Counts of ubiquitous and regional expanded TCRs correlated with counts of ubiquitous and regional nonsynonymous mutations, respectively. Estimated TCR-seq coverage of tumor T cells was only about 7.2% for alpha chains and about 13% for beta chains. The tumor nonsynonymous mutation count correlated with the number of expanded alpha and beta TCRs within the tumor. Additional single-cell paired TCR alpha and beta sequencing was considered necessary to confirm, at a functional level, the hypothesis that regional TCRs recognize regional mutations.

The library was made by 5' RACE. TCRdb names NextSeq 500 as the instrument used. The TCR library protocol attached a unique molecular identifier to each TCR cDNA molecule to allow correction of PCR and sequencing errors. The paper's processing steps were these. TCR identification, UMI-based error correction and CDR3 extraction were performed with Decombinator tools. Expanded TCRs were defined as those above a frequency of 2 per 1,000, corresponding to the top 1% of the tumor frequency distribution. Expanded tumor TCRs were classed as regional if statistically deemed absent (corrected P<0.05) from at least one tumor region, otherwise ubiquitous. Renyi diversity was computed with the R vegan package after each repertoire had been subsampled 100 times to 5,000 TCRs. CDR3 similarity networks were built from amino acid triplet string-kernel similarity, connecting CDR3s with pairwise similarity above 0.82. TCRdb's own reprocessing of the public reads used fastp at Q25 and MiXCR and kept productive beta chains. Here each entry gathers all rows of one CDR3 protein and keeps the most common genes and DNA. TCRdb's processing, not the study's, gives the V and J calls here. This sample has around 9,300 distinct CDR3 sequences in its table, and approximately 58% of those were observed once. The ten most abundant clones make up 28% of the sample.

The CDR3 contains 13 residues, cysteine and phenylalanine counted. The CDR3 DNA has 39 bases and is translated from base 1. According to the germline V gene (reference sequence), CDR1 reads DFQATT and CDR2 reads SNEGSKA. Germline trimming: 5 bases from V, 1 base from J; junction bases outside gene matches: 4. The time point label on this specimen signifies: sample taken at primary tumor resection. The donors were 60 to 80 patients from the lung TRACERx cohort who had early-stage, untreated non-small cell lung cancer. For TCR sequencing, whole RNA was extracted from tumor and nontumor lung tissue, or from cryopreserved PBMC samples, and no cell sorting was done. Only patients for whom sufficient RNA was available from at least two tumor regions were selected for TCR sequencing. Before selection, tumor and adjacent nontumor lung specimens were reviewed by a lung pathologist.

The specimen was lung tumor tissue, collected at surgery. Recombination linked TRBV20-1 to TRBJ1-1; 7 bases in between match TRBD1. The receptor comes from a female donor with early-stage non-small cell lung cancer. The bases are TGCAGTGCTGGGGGACAGTCGAACACTGAAGCTTTCTTT. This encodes CSAGGQSNTEAFF.